What follows are 3 T cell receptor beta chains derived from one specimen sequenced in a study of regulatory T cells in long-lasting Graves disease. The authors built TCR beta libraries using iRepertoire HTBI primers and Arm-PCR of CDR3 regions. Via MiXCR, TCRdb re-called the multiplex PCR reads, giving one row per CDR3 protein. Of roughly 560,000 distinct CDR3 sequences listed, roughly a sixth are singletons. Stated time point: newly diagnosed GD, antithyroid drugs for less than 3 months. RNA from PBMCs was the source of the TCR library. The same sample was also studied in work on T cells in Graves' hyperthyroidism and ophthalmopathy.

Sequencing was performed on peripheral blood mononuclear cells (PBMCs), taken at new diagnosis, from a patient treated with antithyroid drugs. The receptors stem from a woman aged 35-65 years with Graves disease.

This clonotype was detected ten times or more. The chain carries TRBV6-1 and TRBJ1-3; a possible D gene is TRBD1 (5 bases). The germline CDR1 and CDR2 sequences are MNHNS and SASEGT. V was trimmed by 6 bases and J by 9 bases, leaving 12 bases between them. This CDR3 comprises 12 residues. CDR3 nucleotide sequence: TGTGCCAGCAGGCAGGCGGGGGGCACCATATATTTT. Translation: CASRQAGGTIYF.

This clonotype was counted at least ten times. V usage is TRBV12-3 or TRBV12-4 and J usage is TRBJ2-3; D remains unclear. The length of the CDR3 is 14 residues. V lost 3 bases to trimming and J lost 2 bases, with 9 bases between them. The CDR3: CASSFGDFTDTQYF. The CDR3, as DNA: TGTGCCAGCAGTTTTGGCGACTTCACAGATACGCAGTATTTT.

Concerning this clonotype: The junction differs from germline at one of its ends, possibly a read error. The chain links TRBV3-1 to TRBJ1-2; D is unclear. Per the germline V gene, CDR1 is LGHDT and CDR2 is YNNKEL (reference sequence). This CDR3 region has 11 residues. CDR3 sequence reads: CTSKASGGYTF. The CDR3 DNA sequence: TGTACCAGCAAGGCAAGTGGAGGCTACACCTTC.